What follows are 8 T cell receptor beta chains derived from one specimen sequenced in a study of Tregs in tolerant kidney transplant recipients (dated by TCRdb to the late 2010s). The library relied on the immunoSEQ multiplex PCR assay. TCRdb holds this immuneACCESS table with in-frame rearrangements only. Some clones are missing; in checked studies, unresolved V genes explain under half, and the rest has no known cause. In this sample the table shows some 62,000 clones, less than 98% of which occur a single time. The ten biggest clones cover 0.34% of the sample. In light of the paper, this sample's time point label describes: blood sample drawn before combined kidney and bone marrow transplant. The sequencing used Tregs from blood, collected before the transplant. These receptors were collected from a human donor who received a combined kidney and bone marrow transplant.

This clone was recorded once. This chain connects TRBV7-6 to TRBJ2-1; 12 bases map to TRBD2. The trim removed 6 bases at V and 5 bases at J, leaving 8 bases unmatched. The CDR3 length is 16 residues. Germline V CDR1 and CDR2: SGHVS, FNYEAQ. The CDR3 region is CASRVTSGGLNNEQFF. The CDR3 nucleotides read TGTGCCAGCAGGGTGACTAGCGGGGGCCTAAACAATGAGCAGTTCTTC.

The chain recombines TRBV7-2 with TRBJ1-2; 10 bases are a match to TRBD1. This CDR3 contains 15 residues. The germline V gene encodes CDR1 SGHTA and CDR2 FQGNSA. The trim removed 5 bases at V and 5 bases at J, leaving 8 bases unmatched. The CDR3 bases are TGTGCCAGCAGCGCCAGGACAGGGGGGGTTTATGGCTACACCTTC. Residues: CASSARTGGVYGYTF. Full variable domain (outside the CDR3, taken from reference TRBV7-2 and TRBJ1-2): GAGVSQSPSNKVTEKGKDVELRCDPISGHTALYWYRQSLGQGLEFLIYFQGNSAPDKSGLPSDRFSAERTGGSVSTLTIQRTQQEDSAVYLCASSARTGGVYGYTFGSGTRLTVV.

The gene calls are TRBV5-6 and TRBJ2-3; TRBD2 agrees at 8 bases. Germline values: CDR1 SGHDT, CDR2 YYEEEE. Trimming at V came to 0 bases and at J to 3 bases, leaving 6 bases not matched to a gene. The CDR3 sequence is 16 residues long. The CDR3 loop is CASSLVYGGATDTQYF. CDR3 nucleotides: TGTGCCAGCAGCTTGGTATACGGGGGGGCGACAGATACGCAGTATTTT. Full variable domain (missing parts from reference TRBV5-6 and TRBJ2-3): DAGVTQSPTHLIKTRGQQVTLRCSPKSGHDTVSWYQQALGQGPQFIFQYYEEEERQRGNFPDRFSGHQFPNYSSELNVNALLLGDSALYLCASSLVYGGATDTQYFGPGTRLTVL.

The J gene is TRBJ2-2, the V gene TRBV7-6; 7 positions agree with TRBD1. The germline V gene encodes CDR1 SGHVS and CDR2 FNYEAQ. V trimming: 2 bases; J trimming: 3 bases; junction bases outside the gene matches: 3. CDR3 size: 15 residues. CDR3 DNA sequence: TGTGCCAGCAGCTTACCCGGGACAGACACCGGGGAGCTGTTTTTT. Encoded protein: CASSLPGTDTGELFF.

The V gene is TRBV4-2, the J gene TRBJ2-5, with 8 bases aligning to TRBD1. The CDR3 has 15 amino acids. In germline, CDR1 is LGHNA, CDR2 YNFKEQ. The trim removed 1 base at V and 3 bases at J, leaving 4 bases unmatched. The CDR3 DNA sequence: TGTGCCAGCAGCCAAGCCCGACAGGGGAAAGAGACCCAGTACTTC. It specifies CASSQARQGKETQYF.

This clone appeared once. The V call is TRBV5-6, the J call TRBJ2-5; D is undetermined. The CDR3 contains 13 residues. Between the trimmed V and J ends, which lost 4 bases and 5 bases, there was a span of 12 bases. CDR1 is SGHDT, CDR2 YYEEEE, per germline. CDR3 protein: CASSPTEWETQYF. DNA for the CDR3: TGTGCCAGCAGCCCCACCGAGTGGGAGACCCAGTACTTC.

The chain carries TRBV30 and TRBJ2-5, with TRBD2 matching 9 bases. Germline trimming cut 4 bases from V and 1 base from J; bases unmatched to any gene: 4. The CDR3 extends over 14 amino acids. CDR1 is GTSNPN and CDR2 is SVGIG in the germline V gene (reference sequence). CDR3 region: CAWTKRGVQETQYF. The CDR3 coding sequence is TGTGCCTGGACGAAGCGGGGGGTCCAAGAGACCCAGTACTTC.

The chain links TRBV7-2 to TRBJ2-1, with D tentatively TRBD2 (6 bases). The CDR3 has 15 residues. In germline, CDR1 is SGHTA, CDR2 FQGNSA. V was clipped by 3 bases and J by 8 bases, with 17 bases between them. As DNA, the CDR3 is TGTGCCAGCAGCTTCCGGGACTTCCCTTCGGATGAGCAGTTCTTC. It yields the protein CASSFRDFPSDEQFF.